The sequence of this TCR beta chain was determined in a study of PD-1 blockade in classical Hodgkin lymphoma. Sequenced by immunoSEQ multiplex PCR; TCRdb stores in-frame clones only, minus some. The data show 10,000 or so clones, about 80% seen once. Every patient had relapsed following autologous stem cell transplantation, and cohorts differed in brentuximab vedotin exposure. Germline V gene data show CDR1 as SGHRS and CDR2 as YFSETQ. V lost 0 bases, J lost 3 bases, and 16 bases lay in between. The CDR3 covers 17 residues. The sample was peripheral blood mononuclear cells (PBMCs), taken before the second cycle of nivolumab. The rearrangement uses TRBV5-1 and TRBJ1-5; a weak D match, TRBD1 (6 bases). The clonotype originates from a human donor with classical Hodgkin lymphoma. For the CDR3, the DNA is TGCGCCAGCAGCTTGGACCGGGGGCCCCCCTACAATCAGCCCCAGCATTTT. Translated: CASSLDRGPPYNQPQHF. Full variable domain (outside the CDR3, taken from reference TRBV5-1 and TRBJ1-5): KAGVTQTPRYLIKTRGQQVTLSCSPISGHRSVSWYQQTPGQGLQFLFEYFSETQRNKGNFPGRFSGRQFSNSRSEMNVSTLELGDSALYLCASSLDRGPPYNQPQHFGDGTRLSIL.